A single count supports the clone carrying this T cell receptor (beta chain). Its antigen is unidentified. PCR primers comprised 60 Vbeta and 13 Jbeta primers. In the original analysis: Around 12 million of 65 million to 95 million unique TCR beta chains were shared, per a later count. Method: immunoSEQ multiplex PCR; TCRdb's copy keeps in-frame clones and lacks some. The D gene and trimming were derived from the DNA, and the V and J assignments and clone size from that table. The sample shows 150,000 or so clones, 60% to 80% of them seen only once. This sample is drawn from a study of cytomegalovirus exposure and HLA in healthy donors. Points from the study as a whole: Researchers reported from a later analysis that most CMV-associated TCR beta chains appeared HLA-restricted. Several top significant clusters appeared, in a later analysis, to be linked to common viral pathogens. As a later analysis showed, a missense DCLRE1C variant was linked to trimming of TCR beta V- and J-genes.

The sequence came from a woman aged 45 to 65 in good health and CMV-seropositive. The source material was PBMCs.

CDR3 sequence (DNA): TGTGCCAGCAGCTTAGCGGACAGGGTGGCCGGGGAGCTGTTTTTT. Its protein is CASSLADRVAGELFF. The chain employs TRBV7-2 and TRBJ2-2, with 8 bases fitting TRBD1. V shed 0 bases, J shed 6 bases, and the junction held 3 bases outside the gene matches. Germline CDR1 reads SGHTA; CDR2 reads FQGNSA. This CDR3 region has 15 residues. Complete variable domain (other parts from reference TRBV7-2 and TRBJ2-2): GAGVSQSPSNKVTEKGKDVELRCDPISGHTALYWYRQSLGQGLEFLIYFQGNSAPDKSGLPSDRFSAERTGGSVSTLTIQRTQQEDSAVYLCASSLADRVAGELFFGEGSRLTVL.